These T cell receptor beta chains were read from a single sample in a study of blood T cell repertoires in COVID-19. Produced via immunoSEQ multiplex PCR; TCRdb's table is partial and in-frame only. The sample yields 79,000 or so clones, 70% to 90% seen once. Source material: peripheral blood. The receptors derive from a man in his sixties with COVID-19, enrolled during active disease. CDR3s include the opening cysteine and the closing phenylalanine or tryptophan. The D gene is left open where the match is weak.

D	V	J	CDR3	DNA
NA	TRBV7-9	TRBJ1-6	CASSLTGLNSPLHF	TGTGCCAGCAGCTTAACAGGGTTAAATTCACCCCTCCACTTT
NA	TRBV5-4	TRBJ2-1	CASSFGRGVSYNEQFF	TGTGCCAGCAGCTTCGGGCGGGGTGTCTCCTACAATGAGCAGTTCTTC
TRBD1	TRBV28	TRBJ2-7	CASSFARQGVGEQYF	TGTGCCAGCAGTTTCGCGCGACAGGGGGTTGGAGAGCAGTACTTC
NA	TRBV4-1	TRBJ1-5	CASSQVPGTYSNQPQHF	TGCGCCAGCAGCCAAGTTCCCGGGACTTATAGCAATCAGCCCCAGCATTTT
NA	TRBV11-2	TRBJ1-1	CASSLEGPPLMTFANTEAFF	TGTGCCAGCAGCTTAGAGGGTCCCCCGTTGATGACATTCGCCAACACTGAAGCTTTCTTT
NA	TRBV19	TRBJ2-7	CASSYDGGATYEQYF	TGTGCCAGTAGTTATGACGGGGGAGCCACCTACGAGCAGTACTTC
NA	TRBV2	TRBJ2-2	CASTPDRQNTGELFF	TGTGCCAGCACCCCAGACAGGCAGAACACCGGGGAGCTGTTTTTT
NA	TRBV2	TRBJ1-6	CASSQNNSPLHF	TGTGCCAGCAGTCAGAATAATTCACCCCTCCACTTT
TRBD1	TRBV6-1	TRBJ1-4	CASSEILQGHEKLFF	TGTGCCAGCAGTGAAATACTACAGGGGCATGAAAAACTGTTTTTT